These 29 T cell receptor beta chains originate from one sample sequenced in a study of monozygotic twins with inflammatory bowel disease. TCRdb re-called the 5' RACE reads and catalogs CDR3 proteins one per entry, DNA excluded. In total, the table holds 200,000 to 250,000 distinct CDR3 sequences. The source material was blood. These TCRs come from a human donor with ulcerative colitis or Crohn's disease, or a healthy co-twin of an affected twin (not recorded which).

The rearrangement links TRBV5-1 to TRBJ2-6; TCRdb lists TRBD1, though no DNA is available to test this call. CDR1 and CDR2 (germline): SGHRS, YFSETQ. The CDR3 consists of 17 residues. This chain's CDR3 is CASRVSGHSSGANVLTF.

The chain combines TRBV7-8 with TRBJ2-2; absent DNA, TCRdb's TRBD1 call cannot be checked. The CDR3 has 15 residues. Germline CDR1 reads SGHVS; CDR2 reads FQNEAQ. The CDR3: CASSQRTVNTGELFF.

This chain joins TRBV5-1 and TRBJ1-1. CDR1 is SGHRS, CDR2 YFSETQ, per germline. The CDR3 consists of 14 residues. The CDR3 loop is CASSLEWGNTEAFF.

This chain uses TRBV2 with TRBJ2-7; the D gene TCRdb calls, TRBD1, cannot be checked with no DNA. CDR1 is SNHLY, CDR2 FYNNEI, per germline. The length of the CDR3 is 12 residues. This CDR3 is CASTLRSYEQYF.

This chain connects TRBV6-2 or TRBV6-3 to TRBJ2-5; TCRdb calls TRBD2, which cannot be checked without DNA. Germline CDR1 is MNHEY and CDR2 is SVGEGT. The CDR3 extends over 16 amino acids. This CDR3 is CASSYWLGSRQETQYF.

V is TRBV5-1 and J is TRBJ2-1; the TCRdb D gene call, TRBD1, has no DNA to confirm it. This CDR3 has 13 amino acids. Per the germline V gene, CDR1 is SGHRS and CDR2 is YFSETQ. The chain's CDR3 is CASSLGSGREQFF.

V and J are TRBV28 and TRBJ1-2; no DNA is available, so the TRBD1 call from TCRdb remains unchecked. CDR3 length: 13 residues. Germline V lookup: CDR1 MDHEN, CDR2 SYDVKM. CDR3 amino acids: CASILGGDSGYTF.

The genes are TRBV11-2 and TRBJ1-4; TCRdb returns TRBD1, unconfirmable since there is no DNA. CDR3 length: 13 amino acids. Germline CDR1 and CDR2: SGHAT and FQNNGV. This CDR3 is CASSLTGDEKLFF.

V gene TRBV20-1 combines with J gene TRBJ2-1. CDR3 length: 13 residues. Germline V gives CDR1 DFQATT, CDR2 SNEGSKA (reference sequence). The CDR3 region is CSAWWPSYNEQFF.

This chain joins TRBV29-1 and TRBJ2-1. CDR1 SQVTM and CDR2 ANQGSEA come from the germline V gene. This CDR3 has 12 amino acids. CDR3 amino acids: CSVRDLSNEQFF.

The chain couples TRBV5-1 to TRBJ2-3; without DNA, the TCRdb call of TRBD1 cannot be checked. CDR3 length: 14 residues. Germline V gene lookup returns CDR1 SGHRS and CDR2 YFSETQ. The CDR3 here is CASSPGPSTDTQYF.

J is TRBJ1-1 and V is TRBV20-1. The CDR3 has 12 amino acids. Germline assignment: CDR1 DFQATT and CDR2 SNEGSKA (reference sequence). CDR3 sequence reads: CSAPGLNTEAFF.

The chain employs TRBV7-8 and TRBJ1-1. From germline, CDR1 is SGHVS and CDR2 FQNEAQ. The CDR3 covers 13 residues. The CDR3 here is CASSLARTYEAFF. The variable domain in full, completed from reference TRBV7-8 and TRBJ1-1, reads GAGVSQSPRYKVAKRGQDVALRCDPISGHVSLFWYQQALGQGPEFLTYFQNEAQLDKSGLPSDRFFAERPEGSVSTLKIQRTQQEDSAVYLCASSLARTYEAFFGQGTRLTVV.

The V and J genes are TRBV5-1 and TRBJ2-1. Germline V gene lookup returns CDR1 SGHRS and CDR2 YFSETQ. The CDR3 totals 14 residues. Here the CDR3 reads CASSWDSPNNEQFF. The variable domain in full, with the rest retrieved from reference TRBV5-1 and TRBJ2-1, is KAGVTQTPRYLIKTRGQQVTLSCSPISGHRSVSWYQQTPGQGLQFLFEYFSETQRNKGNFPGRFSGRQFSNSRSEMNVSTLELGDSALYLCASSWDSPNNEQFFGPGTRLTVL.

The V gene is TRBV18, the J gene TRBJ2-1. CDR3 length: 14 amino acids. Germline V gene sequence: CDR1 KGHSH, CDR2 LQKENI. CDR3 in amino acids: CASSLVEPWNEQFF.

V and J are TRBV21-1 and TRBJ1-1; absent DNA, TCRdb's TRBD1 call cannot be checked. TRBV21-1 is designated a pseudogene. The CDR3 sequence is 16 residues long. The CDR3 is CASSRRADRGGTEAFF.

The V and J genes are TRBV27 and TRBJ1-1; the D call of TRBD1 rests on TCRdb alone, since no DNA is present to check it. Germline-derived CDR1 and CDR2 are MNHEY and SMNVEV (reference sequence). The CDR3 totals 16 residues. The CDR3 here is CASSPLSRAGDTEAFF.

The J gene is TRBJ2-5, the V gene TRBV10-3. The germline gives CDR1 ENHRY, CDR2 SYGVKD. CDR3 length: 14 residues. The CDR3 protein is CAISAPRTQETQYF.

The CDR3 is CASSLMAQPNTEAFF. V and J are TRBV7-3 and TRBJ1-1. Germline V gene lookup returns CDR1 SGHTA and CDR2 FQGTGA. This CDR3 is built from 15 residues.

The CDR3 loop reads CASSATGPRPYEQYF. The V gene is TRBV7-2, the J gene TRBJ2-7; TCRdb names TRBD1, which stays unverified in the absence of DNA. Germline V CDR1 and CDR2: SGHTA, FQGNSA. The length of the CDR3 is 15 residues.

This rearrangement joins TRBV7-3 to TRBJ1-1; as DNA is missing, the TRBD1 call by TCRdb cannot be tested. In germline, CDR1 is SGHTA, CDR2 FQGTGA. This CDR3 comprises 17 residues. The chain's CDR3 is CASSSPGARFSNTEAFF. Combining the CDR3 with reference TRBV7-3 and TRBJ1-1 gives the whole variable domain GAGVSQTPSNKVTEKGKYVELRCDPISGHTALYWYRQSLGQGPEFLIYFQGTGAADDSGLPNDRFFAVRPEGSVSTLKIQRTERGDSAVYLCASSSPGARFSNTEAFFGQGTRLTVV.

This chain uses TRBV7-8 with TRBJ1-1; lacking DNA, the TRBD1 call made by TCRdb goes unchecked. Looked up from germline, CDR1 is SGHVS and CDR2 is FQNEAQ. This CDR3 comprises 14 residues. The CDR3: CASSSGSGTGEAFF.

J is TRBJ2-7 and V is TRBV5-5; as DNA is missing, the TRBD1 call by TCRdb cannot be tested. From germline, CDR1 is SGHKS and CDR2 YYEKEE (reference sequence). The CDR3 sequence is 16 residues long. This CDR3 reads CASSLQGQNQIYEQYF.

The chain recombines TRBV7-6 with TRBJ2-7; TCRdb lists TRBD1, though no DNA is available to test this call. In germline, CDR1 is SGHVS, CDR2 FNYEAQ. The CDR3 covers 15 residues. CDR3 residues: CASSLRDGNSYEQYF.

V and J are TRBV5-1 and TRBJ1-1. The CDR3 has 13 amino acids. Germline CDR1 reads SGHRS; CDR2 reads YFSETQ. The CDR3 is CASSLVVETEAFF.

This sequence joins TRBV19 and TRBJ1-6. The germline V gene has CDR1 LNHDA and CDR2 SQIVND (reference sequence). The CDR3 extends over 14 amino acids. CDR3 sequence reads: CASALGVLNSPLHF.

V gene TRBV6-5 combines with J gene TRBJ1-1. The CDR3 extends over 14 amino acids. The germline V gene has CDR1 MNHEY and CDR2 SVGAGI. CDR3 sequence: CASSYSRANTEAFF.

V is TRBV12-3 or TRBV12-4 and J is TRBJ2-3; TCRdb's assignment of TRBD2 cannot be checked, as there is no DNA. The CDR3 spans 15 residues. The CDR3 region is CASSFQRGGTDTQYF.

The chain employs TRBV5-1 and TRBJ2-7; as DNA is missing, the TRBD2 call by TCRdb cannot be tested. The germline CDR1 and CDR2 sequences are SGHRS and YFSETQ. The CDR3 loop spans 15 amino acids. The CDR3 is CASSSGLAGPYEQYF.